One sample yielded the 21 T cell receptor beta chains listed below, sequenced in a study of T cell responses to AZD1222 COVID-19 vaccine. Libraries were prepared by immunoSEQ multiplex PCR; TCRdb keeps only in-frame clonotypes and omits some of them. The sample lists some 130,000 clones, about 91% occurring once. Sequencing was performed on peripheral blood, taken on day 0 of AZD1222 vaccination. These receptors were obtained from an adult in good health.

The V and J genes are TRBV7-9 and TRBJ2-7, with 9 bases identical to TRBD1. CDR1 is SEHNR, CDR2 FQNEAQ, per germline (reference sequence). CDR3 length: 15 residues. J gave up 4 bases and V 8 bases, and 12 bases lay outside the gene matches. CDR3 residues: CASLPAGTGPYEQYF. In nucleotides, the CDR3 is TGTGCCAGCCTACCGGCCGGGACAGGGCCATACGAGCAGTACTTC.

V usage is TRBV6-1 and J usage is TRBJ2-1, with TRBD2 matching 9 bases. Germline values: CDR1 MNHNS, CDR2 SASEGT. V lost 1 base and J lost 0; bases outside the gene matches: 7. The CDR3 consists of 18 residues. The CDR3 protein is CASSEGAGGPNSYNEQFF. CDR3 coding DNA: TGTGCCAGCAGTGAAGGGGCGGGAGGGCCCAACTCCTACAATGAGCAGTTCTTC.

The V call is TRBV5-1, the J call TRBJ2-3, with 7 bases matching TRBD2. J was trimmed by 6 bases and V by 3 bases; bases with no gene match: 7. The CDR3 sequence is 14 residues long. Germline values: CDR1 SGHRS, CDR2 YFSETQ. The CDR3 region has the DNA TGCGCCAGCAGCTCGGGGGGAGGGGATGATACGCAGTATTTT. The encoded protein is CASSSGGGDDTQYF.

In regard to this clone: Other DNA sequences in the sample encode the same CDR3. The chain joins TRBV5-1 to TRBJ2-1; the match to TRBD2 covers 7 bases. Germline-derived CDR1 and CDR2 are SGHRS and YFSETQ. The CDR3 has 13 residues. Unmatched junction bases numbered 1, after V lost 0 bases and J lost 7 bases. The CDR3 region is CASSLAGGNEQFF. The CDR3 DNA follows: TGCGCCAGCAGCTTGGCCGGGGGGAATGAGCAGTTCTTC. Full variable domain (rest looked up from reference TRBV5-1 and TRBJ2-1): KAGVTQTPRYLIKTRGQQVTLSCSPISGHRSVSWYQQTPGQGLQFLFEYFSETQRNKGNFPGRFSGRQFSNSRSEMNVSTLELGDSALYLCASSLAGGNEQFFGPGTRLTVL.

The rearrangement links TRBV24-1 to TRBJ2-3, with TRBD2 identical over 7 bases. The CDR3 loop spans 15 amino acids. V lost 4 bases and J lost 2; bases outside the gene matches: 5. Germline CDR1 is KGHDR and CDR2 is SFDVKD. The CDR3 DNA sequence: TGTGCCACCAGTGACGTTAGCGGGCCCACAGATACGCAGTATTTT. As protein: CATSDVSGPTDTQYF.

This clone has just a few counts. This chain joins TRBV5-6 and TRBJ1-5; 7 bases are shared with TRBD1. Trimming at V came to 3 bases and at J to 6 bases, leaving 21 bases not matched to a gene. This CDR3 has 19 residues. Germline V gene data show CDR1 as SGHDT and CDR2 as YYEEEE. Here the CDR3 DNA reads TGTGCCAGCAGCTCCTCCCGACTCAGACAGGGCAAGTTAACTCAGCCCCAGCATTTT. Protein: CASSSSRLRQGKLTQPQHF.

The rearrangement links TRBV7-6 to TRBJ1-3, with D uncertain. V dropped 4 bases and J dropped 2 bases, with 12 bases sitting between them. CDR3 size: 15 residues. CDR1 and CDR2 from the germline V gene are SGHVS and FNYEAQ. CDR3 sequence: CASSSGFGTGNTIYF. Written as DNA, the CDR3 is TGTGCCAGCAGCTCCGGGTTTGGGACTGGAAACACCATATATTTT.

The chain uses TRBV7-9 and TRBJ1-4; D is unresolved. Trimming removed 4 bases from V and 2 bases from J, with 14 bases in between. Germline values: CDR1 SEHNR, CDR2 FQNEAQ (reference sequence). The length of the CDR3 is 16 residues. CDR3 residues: CASSSSTRTTNEKLFF. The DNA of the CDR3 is TGTGCCAGCAGCTCATCTACTAGAACTACTAATGAAAAACTGTTTTTT.

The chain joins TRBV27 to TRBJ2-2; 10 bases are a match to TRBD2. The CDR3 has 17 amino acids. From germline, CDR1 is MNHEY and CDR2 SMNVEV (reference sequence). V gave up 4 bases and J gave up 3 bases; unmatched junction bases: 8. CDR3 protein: CASSWHTGTSDTGELFF. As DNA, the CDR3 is TGTGCCAGCAGTTGGCATACCGGGACTAGCGACACCGGGGAGCTGTTTTTT.

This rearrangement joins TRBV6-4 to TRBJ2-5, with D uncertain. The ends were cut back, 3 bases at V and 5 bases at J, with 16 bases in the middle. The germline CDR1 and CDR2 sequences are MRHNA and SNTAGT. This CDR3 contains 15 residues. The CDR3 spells CASSDLPGRRETQYF. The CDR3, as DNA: TGTGCCAGCAGTGATTTGCCGGGCCGAAGGGAGACCCAGTACTTC.

The CDR3 loop reads CASSLVAASHGYTF. The CDR3 DNA follows: TGTGCCAGCAGCTTAGTTGCCGCCTCACATGGCTACACCTTC. The J gene is TRBJ1-2, the V gene TRBV7-2; D is unresolved. The CDR3 covers 14 residues. The germline V gene has CDR1 SGHTA and CDR2 FQGNSA. V lost 1 base and J lost 6, with 12 bases in between.

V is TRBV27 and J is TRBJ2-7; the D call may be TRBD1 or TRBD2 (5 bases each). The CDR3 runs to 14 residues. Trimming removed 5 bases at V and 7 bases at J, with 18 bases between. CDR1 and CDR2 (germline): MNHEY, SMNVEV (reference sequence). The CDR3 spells CASSAPGRLREQYF. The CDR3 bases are TGTGCCAGCAGTGCGCCGGGACGGCTACGAGAGCAGTACTTC.

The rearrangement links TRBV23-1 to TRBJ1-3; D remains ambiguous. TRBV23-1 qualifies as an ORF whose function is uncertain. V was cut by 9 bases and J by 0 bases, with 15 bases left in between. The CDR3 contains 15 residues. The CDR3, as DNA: TGCGCCAGTTTTTTTCCCGGGGTCTCTGGAAACACCATATATTTT. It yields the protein CASFFPGVSGNTIYF.

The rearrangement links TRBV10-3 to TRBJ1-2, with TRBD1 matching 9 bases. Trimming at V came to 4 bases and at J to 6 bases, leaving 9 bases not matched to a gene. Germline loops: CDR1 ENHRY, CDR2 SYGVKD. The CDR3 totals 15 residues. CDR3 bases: TGTGCCATCAGTGGTAACGACAGGGGGATCAATGGCTACACCTTC. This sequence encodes CAISGNDRGINGYTF.

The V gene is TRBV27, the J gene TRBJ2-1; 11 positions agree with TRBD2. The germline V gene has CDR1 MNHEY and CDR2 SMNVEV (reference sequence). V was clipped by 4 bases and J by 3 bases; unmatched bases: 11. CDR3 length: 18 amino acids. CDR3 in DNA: TGTGCCAGCAGTTATCAGGTCCGCGGGACTAGCGGCTACAATGAGCAGTTCTTC. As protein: CASSYQVRGTSGYNEQFF.

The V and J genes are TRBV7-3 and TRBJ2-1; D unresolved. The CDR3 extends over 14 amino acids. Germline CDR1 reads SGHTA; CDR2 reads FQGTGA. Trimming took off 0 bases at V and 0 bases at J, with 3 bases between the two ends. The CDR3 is CASSLTGSYNEQFF. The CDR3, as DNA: TGTGCCAGCAGCTTAACTGGCTCCTACAATGAGCAGTTCTTC.

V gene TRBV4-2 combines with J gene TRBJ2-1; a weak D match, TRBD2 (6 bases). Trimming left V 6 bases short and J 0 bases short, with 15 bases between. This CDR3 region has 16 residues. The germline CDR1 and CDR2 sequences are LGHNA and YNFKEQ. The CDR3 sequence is CASSEGLHNSYNEQFF. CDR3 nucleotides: TGTGCCAGCAGTGAGGGACTCCACAACTCCTACAATGAGCAGTTCTTC.

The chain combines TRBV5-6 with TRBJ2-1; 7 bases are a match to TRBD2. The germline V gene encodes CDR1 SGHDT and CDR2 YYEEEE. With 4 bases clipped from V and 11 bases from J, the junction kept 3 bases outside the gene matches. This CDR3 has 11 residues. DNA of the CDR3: TGTGCCAGCAGCATTAGCGGGCAGCAGTTCTTC. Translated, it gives CASSISGQQFF.

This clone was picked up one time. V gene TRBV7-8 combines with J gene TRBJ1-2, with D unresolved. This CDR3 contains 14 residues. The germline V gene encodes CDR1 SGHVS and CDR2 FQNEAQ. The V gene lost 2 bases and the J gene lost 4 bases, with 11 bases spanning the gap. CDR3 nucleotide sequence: TGTGCCAGCAGCTTAATACCTTACAGCTATGGCTACACCTTC. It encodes CASSLIPYSYGYTF. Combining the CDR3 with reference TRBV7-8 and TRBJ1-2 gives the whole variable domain GAGVSQSPRYKVAKRGQDVALRCDPISGHVSLFWYQQALGQGPEFLTYFQNEAQLDKSGLPSDRFFAERPEGSVSTLKIQRTQQEDSAVYLCASSLIPYSYGYTFGSGTRLTVV.

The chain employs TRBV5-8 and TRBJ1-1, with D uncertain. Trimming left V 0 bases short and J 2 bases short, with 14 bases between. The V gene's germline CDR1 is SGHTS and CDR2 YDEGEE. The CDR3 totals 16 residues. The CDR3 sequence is CASSLASGTFNTEAFF. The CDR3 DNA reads TGTGCCAGCAGCTTGGCCTCAGGAACGTTTAACACTGAAGCTTTCTTT.

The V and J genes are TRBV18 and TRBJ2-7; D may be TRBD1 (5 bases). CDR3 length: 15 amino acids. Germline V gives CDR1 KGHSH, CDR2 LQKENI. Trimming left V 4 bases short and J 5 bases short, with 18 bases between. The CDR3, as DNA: TGTGCCAGCTCACTAGGTACTGGGGCAGGTAACGAGCAGTACTTC. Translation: CASSLGTGAGNEQYF.